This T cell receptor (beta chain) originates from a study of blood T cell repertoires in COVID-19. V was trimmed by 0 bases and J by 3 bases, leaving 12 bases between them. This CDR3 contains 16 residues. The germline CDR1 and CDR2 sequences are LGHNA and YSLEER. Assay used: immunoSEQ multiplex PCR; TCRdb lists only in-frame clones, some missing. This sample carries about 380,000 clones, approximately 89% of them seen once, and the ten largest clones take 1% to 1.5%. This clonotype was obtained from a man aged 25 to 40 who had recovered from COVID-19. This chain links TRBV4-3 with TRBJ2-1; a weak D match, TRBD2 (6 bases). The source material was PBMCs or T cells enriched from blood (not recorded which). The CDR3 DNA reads TGCGCCAGCAGCCAAGATAGCCGGGGGTTCTACAATGAGCAGTTCTTC. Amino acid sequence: CASSQDSRGFYNEQFF.